This section outlines one T cell receptor (beta chain) sequence together with its context. The time point was: baseline, week 1 (first vaccination visit). Treatment given: pre-vaccination baseline after standard-of-care therapy. New IDH1-mutant, ATRX-lost WHO grade 3 or 4 astrocytomas occurred in donors. The sample belongs to a study of a mutant IDH1 vaccine in newly diagnosed glioma. Clones were read by immunoSEQ multiplex PCR, and TCRdb kept only the in-frame ones, dropping some. Of 90,000 to 95,000 clones listed, approximately 83% are singletons. Germline V gene lookup returns CDR1 SGDLS and CDR2 YYNGEE. V shed 0 bases, J shed 4 bases, and the junction held 1 base outside the gene matches. The CDR3 runs to 14 residues.

The receptor comes from a woman aged 45-60 years with glioma. Material: PBMCs, obtained from a glioma patient treated with radiotherapy, temozolomide or both. This chain joins TRBV9 and TRBJ2-7, with 10 bases matching TRBD2. Written as DNA, the CDR3 is TGTGCCAGCAGCGTAGCGACTAGCGGGTACGAGCAGTACTTC. Residues: CASSVATSGYEQYF.